The 19 T cell receptor beta chains reported below all come from one sample, sequenced in a study. TCRdb re-called the 5' RACE reads with MiXCR, one entry per CDR3 protein. The sample consists of about 43,000 distinct CDR3 sequences, 22% of them appearing once. Cells sorted as Tregs were CD4+, CD25+ and CD127-/low. Sequencing input: Tregs sorted from a lymph node. All receptors come from a female donor with breast cancer.

This clonotype showed up just a few times. The gene calls are TRBV4-2 and TRBJ1-5; D gene unclear. The germline V and J ends were trimmed by 0 bases and 7 bases, with 7 bases remaining between them. The CDR3 sequence is 13 residues long. Germline loops: CDR1 LGHNA, CDR2 YNFKEQ. CDR3 in amino acids: CASSQEREQPQHF. The CDR3 region has the DNA TGTGCCAGCAGCCAAGAGAGAGAACAGCCCCAGCATTTT.

This chain links TRBV5-6 with TRBJ1-4; D possibly corresponds to TRBD1 (5 bases). CDR1 is SGHDT and CDR2 is YYEEEE in the germline V gene. V was shortened by 4 bases and J by 13 bases, with 17 bases between the two germline ends. This CDR3 spans 13 amino acids. In nucleotides, the CDR3 is TGTGCCAGCAGCCATAGCCCAGGGCATATACTGTTTTTT. Its translation is CASSHSPGHILFF.

This clonotype has at least ten counts. V usage is TRBV28 and J usage is TRBJ2-5; 8 nucleotides line up with TRBD1. The V gene's germline CDR1 is MDHEN and CDR2 SYDVKM. The CDR3 sequence is 16 residues long. V shed 5 bases and J 1 base; nucleotides not matched to a gene: 9. The CDR3 loop reads CASSPPDRVIQETQYF. In nucleotides, the CDR3 is TGTGCCAGCAGTCCACCGGACAGGGTAATCCAAGAGACCCAGTACTTC.

This clonotype was seen ten or more times. The chain combines TRBV7-9 with TRBJ2-7, with a tentative D call TRBD1 (6 bases). Between the trimmed V and J ends, which lost 4 bases and 3 bases, there was a span of 13 bases. This CDR3 is built from 14 residues. Germline V gene lookup returns CDR1 SEHNR and CDR2 FQNEAQ (reference sequence). The CDR3, as DNA: TGTGCCAGCAGCTACCAGGGGATGGACTACGAGCAGTACTTC. Translating it yields CASSYQGMDYEQYF. Supplemented by reference TRBV7-9 and TRBJ2-7, the full variable domain reads DTGVSQNPRHKITKRGQNVTFRCDPISEHNRLYWYRQTLGQGPEFLTYFQNEAQLEKSRLLSDRFSAERPKGSFSTLEIQRTEQGDSAMYLCASSYQGMDYEQYFGPGTRLTVT.

The chain recombines TRBV20-1 with TRBJ2-3, with unresolved D. The CDR3 sequence is 11 residues long. The V end lost 2 bases, the J end lost 4 bases, and 4 bases lay between the germline ends. The germline CDR1 and CDR2 sequences are DFQATT and SNEGSKA (reference sequence). CDR3 residues: CSARNPDTQYF. CDR3 sequence (DNA): TGCAGTGCTAGAAATCCAGATACGCAGTATTTT.

This clonotype has at least ten counts. The V gene is TRBV5-1, the J gene TRBJ2-2; D might be TRBD1 (5 bases). CDR1 SGHRS and CDR2 YFSETQ come from the germline V gene. The CDR3 has 14 residues. The ends were cut back, 4 bases at V and 4 bases at J, with 11 bases in the middle. The CDR3 sequence: CASSPPGSTGELFF. Written as DNA, the CDR3 is TGCGCCAGCAGCCCCCCAGGGTCCACCGGGGAGCTGTTTTTT. The full variable domain, rest sourced from reference TRBV5-1 and TRBJ2-2, is KAGVTQTPRYLIKTRGQQVTLSCSPISGHRSVSWYQQTPGQGLQFLFEYFSETQRNKGNFPGRFSGRQFSNSRSEMNVSTLELGDSALYLCASSPPGSTGELFFGEGSRLTVL.

This clonotype was observed many times. This chain connects TRBV7-9 to TRBJ2-7; 11 positions agree with TRBD2. V was pared by 0 bases and J by 3 bases, with 4 bases of the junction left unmatched. The CDR3 contains 16 residues. Germline V gene lookup returns CDR1 SEHNR and CDR2 FQNEAQ (reference sequence). CDR3 in amino acids: CASSLALAGGNYEQYF. The CDR3 DNA sequence: TGTGCCAGCAGCTTAGCCCTAGCGGGAGGAAACTACGAGCAGTACTTC.

By sample share, this clonotype is medium-sized. The rearrangement uses TRBV6-5 and TRBJ2-3; TRBD2 aligns across 11 bases. This CDR3 is built from 15 residues. The J segment lost 2 bases and the V segment lost 6 bases, leaving 4 bases of the junction unmatched. The germline V gene encodes CDR1 MNHEY and CDR2 SVGAGI. CDR3 region: CASRTGLADTDTQYF. CDR3 in DNA: TGTGCCAGCAGGACGGGACTAGCGGACACAGATACGCAGTATTTT.

This clonotype was seen at least ten times. The gene calls are TRBV6-6 and TRBJ1-1, with D maybe TRBD1 (5 bases). The germline V and J ends were trimmed by 1 base and 4 bases, with 10 bases remaining between them. This CDR3 is 14 amino acids long. Germline CDR1 MNHNY, CDR2 SVGAGI (reference sequence). The CDR3 nucleotides read TGTGCCAGCAGTTACTTAATGGGGGGCACTGAAGCTTTCTTT. It translates to CASSYLMGGTEAFF.

This clonotype ranks as medium-sized. This chain joins TRBV7-2 and TRBJ2-1; the match to TRBD2 covers 7 bases. Germline CDR1 SGHTA, CDR2 FQGNSA. Germline trimming cut 1 base from V and 6 bases from J; bases unmatched to any gene: 15. The CDR3 is made up of 18 amino acids. The CDR3 reads CASSLDRPLADRINEQFF. DNA for the CDR3: TGTGCCAGCAGCTTAGATAGGCCCCTAGCGGATAGAATCAATGAGCAGTTCTTC.

This clonotype was observed many times. The CDR3 region has the DNA TGCGCCAGCAGCTCCGGGACTAGCGTCTACAATGAGCAGTTCTTC. It encodes CASSSGTSVYNEQFF. The chain employs TRBV5-1 and TRBJ2-1, with 10 bases matching TRBD2. CDR1 is SGHRS and CDR2 is YFSETQ in the germline V gene. The CDR3 is made up of 15 amino acids. V was pared by 3 bases and J by 3 bases, with 3 bases of the junction left unmatched.

The count of this clonotype is one. This clone may be a read error of a much larger clone one base away. The chain carries TRBV10-3 and TRBJ2-7, with D unresolved. In germline, CDR1 is ENHRY, CDR2 SYGVKD. The CDR3 runs 12 residues. CDR3 region: CVISERESEQYF. DNA of the CDR3: TGTGTCATCAGTGAGAGAGAGAGCGAGCAGTACTTC.

The chain links TRBV27 to TRBJ2-7; TRBD2 might be the D (5 bases). V shed 8 bases and J shed 3 bases, with 8 bases lying between them. The CDR3 consists of 11 residues. Germline V lookup: CDR1 MNHEY, CDR2 SMNVEV (reference sequence). Here the CDR3 DNA reads TGTGCCAGCGGAGGACTCTACGAGCAGTACTTC. This translates into CASGGLYEQYF.

The chain is built from TRBV2 and TRBJ2-1; D may be TRBD1 (6 bases). The CDR3 consists of 13 residues. Trimming took 7 bases from V and 10 from J, leaving 17 bases between them. Germline CDR1 SNHLY, CDR2 FYNNEI. The CDR3 region has the DNA TGTGCCAGCACGTTGGCCCCCACAGGGGAGCAGTTCTTC. It specifies CASTLAPTGEQFF.

The table lists this clonotype with many counts. This rearrangement joins TRBV2 to TRBJ1-6; possibly TRBD1 for D (6 bases). V gave up 2 bases and J gave up 10 bases, with 12 bases separating them. The germline gives CDR1 SNHLY, CDR2 FYNNEI. This CDR3 contains 14 residues. Written as DNA, the CDR3 is TGTGCCAGCAGTGAATGGCAGGGGAACTCACCCCTCCACTTT. This encodes CASSEWQGNSPLHF.

The chain carries TRBV10-3 and TRBJ2-2; 9 bases line up with TRBD1. The CDR3 is 16 amino acids. Germline values: CDR1 ENHRY, CDR2 SYGVKD. V shed 3 bases, J shed 7 bases, and the junction held 9 bases outside the gene matches. CDR3 bases: TGTGCCATCAGTGAACCCGGGACAGGGCAATACGGGGAGCTGTTTTTT. Its protein is CAISEPGTGQYGELFF.

The V gene is TRBV12-3 or TRBV12-4, the J gene TRBJ2-5; TRBD2 aligns across 14 bases. The CDR3 runs to 16 residues. V was pared by 7 bases and J by 4 bases, with 8 bases of the junction left unmatched. This CDR3 reads CASTPGLAGVGETQYF. CDR3 DNA: TGTGCCAGCACCCCGGGACTAGCGGGGGTGGGAGAGACCCAGTACTTC.

CDR3: CATSDVVSYNEQFF. The CDR3 coding sequence is TGTGCCACCAGTGATGTCGTCTCCTACAATGAGCAGTTCTTC. The J gene is TRBJ2-1, the V gene TRBV24-1; D gene ambiguous. Germline CDR1 is KGHDR and CDR2 is SFDVKD. V was cut by 3 bases and J by 0 bases, with 5 bases left in between. The CDR3 loop spans 14 amino acids.

By proportion, this clonotype is medium-sized (0.01 to 0.1%). In DNA, the CDR3 is TGTGCCAGCAGTCCTGGGACCGGAGGAGGTTTTCCAGATACGCAGTATTTT. Residues: CASSPGTGGGFPDTQYF. The V and J genes are TRBV27 and TRBJ2-3; D is tentatively TRBD1 or TRBD2 (5 bases each). CDR1 and CDR2 from the germline V gene are MNHEY and SMNVEV (reference sequence). The CDR3 is 17 residues long. The V and J ends lost 5 bases and 4 bases respectively, with 22 bases between them.